These T cell receptor beta chains were read from a single sample in a study of cytomegalovirus exposure and HLA in healthy donors. The method was immunoSEQ multiplex PCR; TCRdb's version includes in-frame clones alone and lacks a portion of them. Listed are some 140,000 clones; roughly 2% falls within the top ten. Sequencing was done on a sample of PBMCs. The receptors derive from a woman aged 55-69 years in good health and CMV-seronegative. The CDR3 runs from the conserved cysteine through the conserved F or W. A D gene is named only where the DNA matches it firmly.

>TRBJ1-2|TRBD1|TRBV6-1
CASRQGVVYGYTF
TGTGCCAGCAGGCAGGGGGTCGTCTATGGCTACACCTTC
>TRBJ2-7|.|TRBV7-7
CASSLSSGSYEQYF
TGTGCTAGCAGCTTATCGTCAGGTTCCTACGAGCAGTACTTC
>TRBJ1-1|TRBD1|TRBV28
CASSLMSGGLYTEAFF
TGTGCCAGCAGTTTAATGTCAGGGGGCCTTTACACTGAAGCTTTCTTT
>TRBJ2-7|TRBD1|TRBV5-4
CASSLGDRSYEQYF
TGTGCCAGCAGCTTGGGGGACAGGAGCTACGAGCAGTACTTC
>TRBJ2-6|TRBD1|TRBV2
CASTMDRGGSGANVLTF
TGTGCCAGCACCATGGACAGGGGCGGTTCTGGGGCCAACGTCCTGACTTTC
>TRBJ2-5|TRBD2|TRBV7-6
CASSSGLAGGRGETQYF
TGTGCCAGCAGCTCGGGACTAGCGGGAGGACGAGGAGAGACCCAGTACTTC
>TRBJ1-2|.|TRBV28
CASSLFDGYTF
TGTGCCAGCAGTTTGTTCGATGGCTACACCTTC
>TRBJ2-7|TRBD2|TRBV30
CAWSSKGGGRLYEQYF
TGTGCCTGGAGTTCTAAAGGCGGGGGACGACTCTACGAGCAGTACTTC
>TRBJ2-7|.|TRBV5-1
CASSPKGHGTYEQYF
TGCGCCAGCAGCCCGAAGGGACATGGGACCTACGAGCAGTACTTC
>TRBJ2-3|.|TRBV6-6
CASSQGGLGTDTQYF
TGTGCCAGCAGCCAGGGGGGACTAGGCACAGATACGCAGTATTTT
>TRBJ1-1|.|TRBV29-1
CSVKRVTAFF
TGCAGCGTTAAGAGGGTAACGGCTTTCTTT
>TRBJ1-1|.|TRBV4-1
CASSQDIGGDTEAFF
TGCGCCAGCAGCCAAGATATCGGAGGGGACACTGAAGCTTTCTTT
>TRBJ2-5|.|TRBV10-1
CASSEGQGGRETQYF
TGCGCCAGCAGTGAAGGGCAGGGTGGCCGAGAGACCCAGTACTTC
>TRBJ2-2|TRBD2|TRBV5-1
CASSFSSGGAHGELFF
TGCGCCAGCAGCTTTTCCAGCGGGGGGGCCCACGGGGAGCTGTTTTTT
>TRBJ1-2|TRBD1|TRBV13
CASSFSTSGGNYGYTF
TGTGCCAGCAGCTTTTCCACTTCAGGGGGCAACTATGGCTACACCTTC
>TRBJ1-4|.|TRBV5-1
CASSVGASGEKLFF
TGCGCCAGCAGCGTAGGCGCGTCGGGGGAAAAACTGTTTTTT